This TCR beta chain was sequenced during a study of cytomegalovirus exposure and HLA in healthy donors. PCR primers comprised 60 Vbeta and 13 Jbeta primers. Sequencing used immunoSEQ multiplex PCR; TCRdb keeps in-frame clones, though not all of them. This table holds 100,000 to 150,000 clones, about 80% found once. V lost 5 bases and J lost 2, with 13 bases in between. The CDR3 is 15 residues long. Germline values: CDR1 SGHTA, CDR2 FQGNSA. Findings of the study overall: Accurate prediction of HLA-A and HLA-B alleles (for most subjects) was reportedly achieved from TCR beta sequences. TCR beta sequences numbering under 20,000 were associated with HLA alleles at 0.05 false discovery rate in a later analysis. Despite most TCR sequences being rare, some public TCRs occurred in many donors.

This clone was picked up one time. Its antigen is undetermined. The source is a man between 25 and 39 years old in good health and CMV-seronegative. The sample taken for sequencing was PBMCs. The gene calls are TRBV7-2 and TRBJ1-3, with TRBD1 as a possible D gene (5 bases). In DNA form, the CDR3 reads TGTGCCAGCAGCCCCCGGGGGGGAACTGGAAACACCATATATTTT. It specifies CASSPRGGTGNTIYF. Full variable domain (outside the CDR3, taken from reference TRBV7-2 and TRBJ1-3): GAGVSQSPSNKVTEKGKDVELRCDPISGHTALYWYRQSLGQGLEFLIYFQGNSAPDKSGLPSDRFSAERTGGSVSTLTIQRTQQEDSAVYLCASSPRGGTGNTIYFGEGSWLTVV.